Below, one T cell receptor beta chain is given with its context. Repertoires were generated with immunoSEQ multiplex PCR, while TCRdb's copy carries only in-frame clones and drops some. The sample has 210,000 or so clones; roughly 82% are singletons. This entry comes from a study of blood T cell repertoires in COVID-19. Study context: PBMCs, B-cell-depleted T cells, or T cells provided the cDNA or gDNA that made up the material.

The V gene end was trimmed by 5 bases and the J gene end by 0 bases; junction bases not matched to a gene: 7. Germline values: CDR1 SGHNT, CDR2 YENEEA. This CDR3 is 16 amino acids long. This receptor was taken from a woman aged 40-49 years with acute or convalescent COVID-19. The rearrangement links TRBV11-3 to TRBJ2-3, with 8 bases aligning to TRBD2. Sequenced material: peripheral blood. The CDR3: CASSPGKRESTDTQYF. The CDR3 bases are TGTGCCAGCAGCCCCGGGAAGCGGGAGAGCACAGATACGCAGTATTTT.